This T cell receptor beta chain comes out of a study of cytomegalovirus exposure and HLA in healthy donors (dated by TCRdb to about 2017). Broadly, across the study: An earlier analysis of some 620 of the donors reported 250 to 300 Gb of sequence data and 117 million unique TCR beta sequences obtained from roughly 170 million T cells. Approximately 300 gigabases of sequencing data and tens of millions of unique TCR sequences were included in an early release covering roughly 600 HLA-typed donors. Of the roughly 410 genotyped donors, 65% to 90% were placed in the genetic ancestry cluster associated with self-reported Caucasian donors. The study aimed to test whether signatures of past pathogen exposure could be identified by cataloging public T cell receptors. Using immunosequencing, the study profiled T cell repertoires from about 620 subjects and related those repertoires to cytomegalovirus serostatus. In addition to the first cohort of around 670 subjects, a separate validation cohort of approximately 130 different subjects was used. The study combined high-throughput TCR immunosequencing, statistical association of individual TCRs with disease status, and machine learning to predict cytomegalovirus infection status. In a later analysis, previously published TCR beta repertoires from 670 or so donors were re-analyzed and high-resolution HLA genotyping was added so that TCR occurrence patterns could be studied. Rather than using new phenotypic data, the later analysis identified candidate immune exposures from TCR beta sequences and from how often those sequences occurred across donors. In an earlier analysis of about 590 of the donors, high-throughput TCR beta sequencing was used to judge whether each TCR beta V gene segment behaved as functional or pseudogenic. Donor age, sex, ethnicity and CMV serostatus were compiled alongside the repertoire data. A later genetic analysis took genome-wide SNP genotypes for about three fifths of the roughly 700 donors and used that subset as a discovery cohort. Every repertoire in the discovery cohort had been generated on one and the same sequencing platform. HLA typing included class I and class II loci at four-digit resolution. The number of donors typed differed by locus, with roughly 620-630 for A, B, C, DRB1 and DQB1, roughly 520 for DQA1, approximately 570 for DPA1, and approximately 470 for DPB1. Because of strong linkage in the cohort, roughly five DR-DQ haplotypes were treated as single units for association and clustering. Among about 360 genotyped donors of the cohort, an average of 235,054 unique TCR beta nucleotide sequences were sequenced per donor, around 20% of them non-productive.

Overall results and qualifications from the work: Immune exposure information for the cohort was limited to CMV serostatus. This cohort had only TCR beta chains sequenced, and the lack of alpha or paired-chain data limited which features could be detected. The study gave a list of roughly 150 TCR beta chains associated with cytomegalovirus. Compared with the roughly 700-donor mean, donors in an Asian-associated ancestry cluster had fewer N-insertions in productive TCRs, according to a later genetic analysis. In vitro tests confirmed that a few of the cytomegalovirus-associated TCR beta chains recognize cytomegalovirus antigens. V-gene and J-gene trimming of TCR beta chains was associated with a missense DCLRE1C variant in a later genetic analysis, and the association was replicated in an independent cohort. Strong co-occurrence of HLA alleles, especially DR and DQ, made assigning TCR associations to individual alleles difficult. HLA typing was unavailable for some donors at each locus, so association tests used only the typed subset. It was suggested by the authors that the approach could potentially be generalized to other disease states and immunological phenotypes. A further reported finding was that TCR beta sequences accurately predicted the HLA-A and HLA-B alleles for most subjects in the first cohort. Sequencing depth was assumed to be roughly uniform across donors in the presence/absence analyses, though that assumption may not hold. A later analysis associated 15,000 to 20,000 TCR beta sequences with specific HLA alleles at a false discovery rate of 0.05. Compared with equally common non-associated chains, HLA-associated TCR beta chains in a later analysis were more clonally expanded and had lower generation probabilities. Across donors, most TCR sequences were observed very rarely, whereas some public TCRs were present in many individuals. Correlated functional status among segregating V segments might be attributable to linkage disequilibrium, but an unknown experimental factor could not be ruled out. The classifier was reported to diagnose cytomegalovirus status with high specificity and sensitivity in both the original and validation cohorts. In an earlier analysis of approximately 590 of the donors, most TCR beta V segments appeared in productive rearrangements about 87% or about 30% of the time, broadly matching IMGT annotations. The earlier analysis of almost 600 of the donors excluded roughly 17 rarely observed V segments, including chromosome 9 orphons, because counts were too low. A later analysis found that most CMV-associated TCR beta chains appeared HLA-restricted, with HLA associations seemingly driven largely by CMV exposure. A group of highly shared sequence variants was considered likely to be a technical artifact of the sequencing pipeline. In a later analysis, TCR association rates were found to vary across HLA loci, with the most associated TCRs seen for DRB1 alleles and the fewest for HLA-C alleles. A later analysis reported that several top co-occurrence clusters appeared linked to parvovirus B19, influenza, CMV and Epstein-Barr virus.

Library construction relied on the immunoSEQ multiplex PCR assay. For the multiplex PCR, a mixture combining 60 forward primers for TCR Vbeta segments and 13 reverse primers for TCR Jbeta segments was used. Amplification of the CDR3 region of rearranged TCR beta genes was performed with a multiplex PCR assay on genomic DNA. The amplified TCR beta libraries were sequenced on the Illumina HiSeq System as 87-base-pair reads. Concerning the study's data processing: In a later analysis, some 80 million unique TCR beta chains were counted across the 500 to 850 repertoires, and approximately 11 million of these chains were shared by at least two donors. Raw reads were error-corrected and collapsed into unique sequences with a nearest-neighbor algorithm that merged closely related sequences to remove PCR and sequencing errors. CDR3 sequences were aligned to IMGT reference sequences to assign V, D and J gene segments. Each retained sequence needed at least a six-nucleotide match to both a V gene segment and a J gene segment. A rearrangement counted as productive if the CDR3 had no stop codons and remained in frame with V and J, and every other rearrangement counted as non-productive. CDR3 was defined by IMGT convention, running from the second conserved V-encoded cysteine to the conserved J-encoded phenylalanine. Sequences without an unambiguous match to a single V gene segment were excluded from the earlier analysis of several hundred of the donors. In an earlier analysis of roughly 600 of the donors, a V segment was called functional when productive rearrangements were above 56.7%, and segregating when the standard deviation between donors exceeded 5%. A statistical classification framework was built to diagnose cytomegalovirus status from the catalog of TCR beta chain sequences. In a later analysis, TCR nucleotide sequences were compared against IMGT/GENE-DB human TR gene sequences so that V and J genes could be assigned. In a later analysis, CDR3 sequences and most-parsimonious VDJ recombination scenarios were assigned using the TCRdist pipeline. In a later analysis, each TCR beta chain was defined by its CDR3 amino acid sequence together with its V-gene family, and reads lacking a unique V-gene family were excluded. As a way to deal with suspected cross-contamination and a sequencing artifact, a later analysis dropped roughly 620 nucleotide sequences that were highly shared and had low generation probability. In a later analysis, a clonal expansion index for each public chain was calculated from normalized within-repertoire ranks of inferred template counts. In a later analysis, generation probabilities were computed using a VDJ recombination model fitted to out-of-frame rearrangements, and the results were checked against IGoR. Hypergeometric tests were used in a later analysis to score TCR-TCR, TCR-HLA and TCR-CMV co-occurrence, with a repertoire-size bias correction applied to the TCR pairs. To estimate false discovery rates, a later analysis permuted the HLA or CMV assignments 20 times. A later analysis grouped co-occurring TCRs with DBSCAN, adding TCRdist sequence similarity when clustering within HLA-allele-positive subsets. Repertoires with fewer than 30,000 or more than 120,000 public chains, plus five repertoires with anomalous nucleotide sharing, were excluded from co-occurrence clustering. TCRdb took this table from immuneACCESS and kept in-frame rearrangements with V and J called. Such tables lack part of the clones; where checked against another copy, unresolved V genes explain under half of the gap, and the rest is unexplained. V, J and clone size reflect that table, while D and trimming were determined from the DNA. This sample is represented by about 67,000 clones; just under 80% of them were singletons. In total, the top ten clones hold roughly a tenth of the sample.

The cohort comprised several hundred healthy bone marrow donors. Cohort members were all nominally healthy when sampled, although unrecorded immune exposures were likely present. The donor tested CMV seronegative, placing the donor among the 350 to 400 seronegative members of the cohort. Each donor provided a peripheral blood sample, and peripheral blood mononuclear cells were used for TCR beta sequencing. Genomic DNA was extracted from the blood cell samples with the Qiagen DNeasy Blood Extraction Kit. A word on this clone: Its cognate antigen has yet to be identified. No base-level quality is on record; no much larger clone is a single base apart.

Sequenced: PBMCs. The TCR originated in a man aged 40-49 years in good health and CMV-seronegative.

Read as DNA, the sequence is TGTGCCAGCAGCGATATTGGACAGGGCCATTCCTATGGCTACACCTTC. Its product reads: CASSDIGQGHSYGYTF. The V and J segments used are TRBV6-6 and TRBJ1-2, and 8 junction bases match TRBD1. V lost 6 bases and J lost 4 bases, and the count of bases not matched to a germline gene is 13. Per the germline V gene (reference sequence), MNHNY is the CDR1 and SVGAGI is the CDR2. The CDR3, from cysteine to phenylalanine, totals 16 residues. The sequence is cut down to CDR3 DNA, 48 bases in frame from base 1.